Listed below are T cell receptor beta chains from one sample, sequenced in a study of T cell responses to AZD1222 COVID-19 vaccine. The data were produced by immunoSEQ multiplex PCR, yet TCRdb's version contains in-frame clones alone and is incomplete. The table has 98,000 or so clones, 80% to 90% seen once; the top ten hold 7% to 10%. This material consisted of peripheral blood, taken on day 0 of AZD1222 vaccination. These receptor sequences come from an adult in good health. CDR3s include the opening cysteine and the closing phenylalanine or tryptophan. D genes are given only for firm matches. Clone size is stated in some rows and not others, as once, few, many or a class when expanded.

J | D | size | V | CDR3 | DNA
TRBJ2-3 | - | - | TRBV24-1 | CATSDPRGSTDTQYF | TGTGCCACCAGTGATCCTCGCGGGAGCACAGATACGCAGTATTTT
TRBJ2-3 | - | once | TRBV12-5 | CASGPSGGDTQYF | TGTGCTAGTGGTCCCTCTGGTGGAGATACGCAGTATTTT
TRBJ1-5 | TRBD1 | many | TRBV7-9 | CASSPLTGTNQPQHF | TGTGCCAGCAGCCCCTTGACAGGGACTAATCAGCCCCAGCATTTT
TRBJ2-5 | - | - | TRBV6-2/TRBV6-3 | CASSSRTEGGETQYF | TGTGCCAGCAGTTCACGGACGGAGGGGGGGGAGACCCAGTACTTC
TRBJ2-7 | TRBD1 | - | TRBV28 | CASSWDRVSYEQYF | TGTGCCAGCAGCTGGGACAGGGTCTCCTACGAGCAGTACTTC
TRBJ1-2 | - | - | TRBV29-1 | CSVGTPNYGYTF | TGCAGCGTTGGAACCCCTAACTATGGCTACACCTTC
TRBJ1-4 | TRBD1 | - | TRBV11-2 | CASSFRTGNEKLFF | TGTGCCAGCAGCTTCAGGACAGGGAATGAAAAACTGTTTTTT
TRBJ2-5 | TRBD2 | - | TRBV5-1 | CASSLVLAGEETQYF | TGCGCCAGCAGCTTGGTCCTAGCGGGAGAAGAGACCCAGTACTTC
TRBJ2-3 | TRBD2 | - | TRBV5-6 | CASRAGGSHTDTQYF | TGTGCCAGCAGGGCCGGGGGGAGCCACACAGATACGCAGTATTTT
TRBJ2-7 | - | - | TRBV5-1 | CASSLGRQGNNEQYF | TGCGCCAGCAGCTTGGGGAGGCAGGGGAACAACGAGCAGTACTTC
TRBJ1-4 | - | once | TRBV7-2 | CASSLTREDEKLFF | TGTGCCAGCAGCTTAACAAGGGAAGATGAAAAACTGTTTTTT
TRBJ2-4 | TRBD2 | once | TRBV18 | CASSPNPSGGALNIQYF | TGTGCCAGCTCCCCCAACCCTAGCGGGGGGGCCCTAAACATTCAGTACTTC
TRBJ2-7 | TRBD1 | - | TRBV28 | CASSLNRGHEQYF | TGTGCCAGCAGCCTAAACAGGGGGCACGAGCAGTACTTC
TRBJ2-1 | TRBD1 | - | TRBV11-3 | CASSPGQRSYNEQFF | TGTGCCAGCAGCCCGGGACAGCGCTCCTACAATGAGCAGTTCTTC
TRBJ2-5 | TRBD2 | - | TRBV7-8 | CASRREAGANGETQYF | TGTGCCAGCAGGCGGGAGGCAGGGGCGAACGGGGAGACCCAGTACTTC
TRBJ2-6 | - | - | TRBV28 | CASSLEGDAEANVLTF | TGTGCCAGCAGTTTGGAGGGTGACGCTGAGGCCAACGTCCTGACTTTC
TRBJ2-5 | - | once | TRBV6-2/TRBV6-3 | CASSHLIRERETQYF | TGTGCCAGCAGCCATCTAATCAGGGAGAGGGAGACCCAGTACTTC
TRBJ2-3 | TRBD1 | once | TRBV10-3 | CAISESDRGDTQYF | TGTGCCATCAGTGAGTCGGACAGGGGAGATACGCAGTATTTT
TRBJ2-4 | TRBD1 | - | TRBV7-2 | CASSPRTGQAKNIQYF | TGTGCCAGCAGCCCCCGGACAGGGCAAGCCAAAAACATTCAGTACTTC
TRBJ2-7 | TRBD1 | - | TRBV7-9 | CASRRQGGQAYEQYF | TGTGCCAGCAGGAGACAGGGGGGACAGGCCTACGAGCAGTACTTC
TRBJ2-7 | - | - | TRBV10-2 | CASSVSWGEQYF | TGCGCCAGCAGTGTTTCATGGGGGGAGCAGTACTTC
TRBJ1-2 | TRBD1 | - | TRBV11-2 | CASSWGTGGFEGYTF | TGTGCCAGCAGCTGGGGGACAGGAGGATTTGAAGGCTACACCTTC
TRBJ2-6 | - | - | TRBV19 | CASSIGGGFTSSGANVLTF | TGTGCCAGTAGTATAGGAGGGGGATTTACTAGCTCTGGGGCCAACGTCCTGACTTTC
TRBJ2-7 | - | few | TRBV20-1 | CSASPAGPIYEQYF | TGCAGTGCTAGTCCAGCGGGTCCTATCTACGAGCAGTACTTC
TRBJ1-1 | - | - | TRBV7-3 | CASSFGGRTEAFF | TGTGCCAGCAGCTTCGGGGGCCGCACTGAAGCTTTCTTT
TRBJ2-5 | TRBD1 | once | TRBV6-5 | CASSKLGQLGTQYF | TGTGCCAGCAGTAAACTGGGACAGTTGGGGACCCAGTACTTC
TRBJ2-1 | TRBD1 | - | TRBV3-1/TRBV3-2 | CASSQDQWTGHNEQFF | TGTGCCAGCAGCCAAGATCAGTGGACAGGGCACAATGAGCAGTTCTTC
TRBJ1-4 | - | - | TRBV27 | CASSLSILRATNEKLFF | TGTGCCAGCAGTTTATCGATTCTGAGGGCAACTAATGAAAAACTGTTTTTT
TRBJ2-7 | TRBD2 | once | TRBV27 | CASSPTSLHYEQYF | TGTGCCAGCAGTCCGACTAGCCTCCACTACGAGCAGTACTTC
TRBJ1-2 | TRBD1 | - | TRBV7-2 | CASRDRQGPYGYTF | TGTGCCAGCAGGGACCGACAGGGACCCTATGGCTACACCTTC
TRBJ2-3 | TRBD2 | - | TRBV7-2 | CASSLDRGGDTQYF | TGTGCCAGCAGCTTAGATCGGGGGGGAGATACGCAGTATTTT
TRBJ2-1 | - | - | TRBV7-9 | CASSLGGHYNEQFF | TGTGCCAGCAGCTTAGGGGGGCACTACAATGAGCAGTTCTTC
TRBJ2-1 | TRBD2 | few | TRBV7-2 | CASSLVGTSGYNEQFF | TGTGCCAGCAGCTTAGTGGGGACTAGCGGGTACAATGAGCAGTTCTTC
TRBJ2-5 | - | - | TRBV7-9 | CASSPSQETQYF | TGTGCCAGCAGCCCCTCACAAGAGACCCAGTACTTC
TRBJ2-5 | TRBD1 | - | TRBV18 | CASSPGQGAQETQYF | TGTGCCAGCTCACCCGGACAGGGGGCGCAAGAGACCCAGTACTTC
TRBJ2-5 | TRBD1 | - | TRBV28 | CASSPGTAQETQYF | TGTGCCAGCAGTCCCGGGACAGCCCAAGAGACCCAGTACTTC
TRBJ2-7 | TRBD1 | - | TRBV6-1 | CASSERQGVPTSRQYF | TGTGCCAGCAGTGAAAGGCAGGGGGTTCCTACGAGCAGGCAGTACTTC
TRBJ1-1 | - | - | TRBV2 | CASSVSHDTEAFF | TGTGCCAGCAGTGTCTCCCATGACACTGAAGCTTTCTTT
TRBJ1-1 | - | once | TRBV2 | CASSEGVIVEAFF | TGTGCCAGCAGTGAAGGGGTGATCGTTGAAGCTTTCTTT
TRBJ2-2 | - | - | TRBV5-1 | CASSLVTVTGELFF | TGCGCCAGCAGCTTGGTCACGGTCACCGGGGAGCTGTTTTTT
TRBJ1-5 | TRBD1 | - | TRBV18 | CASSRTGNSNQPQHF | TGTGCCAGCTCACGGACAGGGAATAGCAATCAGCCCCAGCATTTT
TRBJ2-1 | - | - | TRBV10-1 | CASSFWSWNEQFF | TGCGCCAGCTCGTTCTGGTCGTGGAATGAGCAGTTCTTC
TRBJ1-4 | TRBD1 | - | TRBV6-5 | CASSPGTDNEKLFF | TGTGCCAGCAGCCCCGGGACAGATAATGAAAAACTGTTTTTT
TRBJ2-3 | - | - | TRBV13 | CASSLRSITDTQYF | TGTGCCAGCAGCTTAAGGTCTATCACAGATACGCAGTATTTT
TRBJ2-7 | - | - | TRBV7-8 | CASSFRELRYEQYF | TGTGCCAGCAGCTTTAGGGAGCTAAGATACGAGCAGTACTTC